Below are 21 T cell receptor beta chains sequenced from a single sample in a study of cytomegalovirus exposure and HLA in healthy donors. The PCR was carried out with 60 Vbeta primers and 13 Jbeta primers. Data came from immunoSEQ multiplex PCR; TCRdb stores just in-frame clones and leaves some out. The table has about 130,000 clones, around two thirds seen once. What was sequenced was PBMCs. The receptor set was obtained from a human donor in good health.

The V and J genes are TRBV2 and TRBJ1-1, with no clear D. Trimming cost V 2 bases and J 2 bases, with 9 bases left between them. CDR1 is SNHLY, CDR2 FYNNEI, per germline. This CDR3 spans 14 amino acids. Here the CDR3 reads CASSETNPNTEAFF. The CDR3 DNA follows: TGTGCCAGCAGTGAAACAAACCCTAACACTGAAGCTTTCTTT.

This sequence joins TRBV5-4 and TRBJ2-7; TRBD2 agrees at 7 bases. CDR1 SGHNT and CDR2 YYREEE come from the germline V gene (reference sequence). V lost 2 bases and J lost 4; bases outside the gene matches: 6. The CDR3 sequence is 14 residues long. The CDR3 loop reads CASSFGLGVYEQYF. CDR3 DNA: TGTGCCAGCAGCTTCGGACTAGGGGTGTACGAGCAGTACTTC.

A few counts support this clone. This sequence joins TRBV5-4 and TRBJ1-1; 8 nucleotides align to TRBD1. The CDR3 totals 15 residues. Germline V gene lookup returns CDR1 SGHNT and CDR2 YYREEE (reference sequence). J was trimmed by 1 base and V by 4 bases; bases with no gene match: 6. The CDR3 DNA sequence: TGTGCCAGCAGCACTCCCGGGACAGGGAACACTGAAGCTTTCTTT. This encodes CASSTPGTGNTEAFF.

The J gene is TRBJ2-4, the V gene TRBV25-1; D might be TRBD1 (6 bases). Trimming stripped 4 bases from V and 5 bases from J, with 15 bases between. Germline V gene lookup returns CDR1 MGHDK and CDR2 SYGVNS. The CDR3 sequence is 15 residues long. The CDR3, as DNA: TGTGCCAGCAGTGTACTAACAGGGTGGGAAAACATTCAGTACTTC. Its translation is CASSVLTGWENIQYF.

This chain uses TRBV19 with TRBJ2-7, with D perhaps TRBD1 (7 bases). The V gene's germline CDR1 is LNHDA and CDR2 SQIVND (reference sequence). Trimming cost V 3 bases and J 5 bases, with 20 bases left between them. This CDR3 has 16 amino acids. The CDR3 DNA reads as TGTGCCAGTAGTATGTACGCGCGGCAGGGGGGCCACGAGCAGTACTTC. It translates to CASSMYARQGGHEQYF.

This clone was detected only a few times. Sequence at one end of the junction differs from germline and may be a read error. V gene TRBV7-9 combines with J gene TRBJ1-1, with 9 bases matching TRBD1. This CDR3 has 16 residues. The germline V gene has CDR1 SEHNR and CDR2 FQNEAQ (reference sequence). The CDR3 DNA reads TGTTCCAGCAGCTCACTCCCGGGACAGGGCAACACTGAAGCTTTCTTT. It is translated as CSSSSLPGQGNTEAFF.

The chain joins TRBV30 to TRBJ1-2; 10 nucleotides agree with TRBD1. Looked up from germline, CDR1 is GTSNPN and CDR2 is SVGIG (reference sequence). This CDR3 has 13 amino acids. V shed 7 bases and J 7 bases; nucleotides not matched to a gene: 9. Here the CDR3 DNA reads TGTGCCTCGACAGGGGGCGCGTCTCTTGGCTACACCTTC. It yields the protein CASTGGASLGYTF. Together with reference TRBV30 and TRBJ1-2, the CDR3 gives the full variable domain: SQTIHQWPATLVQPVGSPLSLECTVEGTSNPNLYWYRQAAGRGLQLLFYSVGIGQISSEVPQNLSASRPQDRQFILSSKKLLLSDSGFYLCASTGGASLGYTFGSGTRLTVV.

This clone is a singleton in its sample. This sample also contains other DNA sequences that code for the same CDR3. The chain has TRBV2 and TRBJ1-2, with TRBD1 matching 8 bases. Per germline, CDR1 SNHLY and CDR2 FYNNEI. The CDR3 runs to 13 residues. The trim removed 1 base at V and 5 bases at J, leaving 0 bases unmatched. The CDR3 is CASSEDRGYGYTF. The CDR3 DNA is TGTGCCAGCAGTGAAGACAGGGGGTATGGCTACACCTTC.

This clone came up once. A junction end diverges from the germline sequence, so it may reflect a read error. This sample also contains other DNA sequences that code for the same CDR3. The chain has TRBV27 and TRBJ1-1, with D possibly matching TRBD1 (6 bases). CDR3 length equals 15 residues. Germline CDR1 reads MNHEY; CDR2 reads SMNVEV (reference sequence). The CDR3 coding sequence is TGTGCCAGCAGTTCGGCAGGGGCCAAAAACACTGAAGCTTTTTTT. Translated: CASSSAGAKNTEAFF.

The chain joins TRBV11-1 to TRBJ1-1; TRBD1 matches 9 bases. With 7 bases clipped from V and 5 bases from J, the junction kept 11 bases outside the gene matches. The CDR3 runs to 15 residues. Germline lookup yields CDR1 SGHAT and CDR2 FQDESV (reference sequence). As DNA, the CDR3 is TGTGCCAGCACCCCTACAGGGGGCGTATGGACTGAAGCTTTCTTT. Its protein is CASTPTGGVWTEAFF.

This chain links TRBV10-2 with TRBJ1-1; 7 bases match TRBD1. Germline assignment: CDR1 WSHSY and CDR2 SAAADI. Trimming took 5 bases from V and 1 from J; bases not matched to a gene: 7. The CDR3 runs to 15 residues. The CDR3 loop is CASSPGRTGNTEAFF. The CDR3 nucleotides read TGCGCCAGCAGTCCCGGCCGGACAGGGAACACTGAAGCTTTCTTT.

The count of this clone is one. The gene calls are TRBV5-4 and TRBJ1-4, with D unresolved. V shed 4 bases and J shed 3 bases, with 13 bases lying between them. Germline values: CDR1 SGHNT, CDR2 YYREEE (reference sequence). The CDR3 consists of 15 residues. CDR3 nucleotide sequence: TGTGCCAGCAGCAATGGCCGGAGTCCTAATGAAAAACTGTTTTTT. Translation gives CASSNGRSPNEKLFF.

This rearrangement joins TRBV5-6 to TRBJ2-5, with a tentative D call TRBD2 (6 bases). The CDR3 consists of 14 residues. The germline gives CDR1 SGHDT, CDR2 YYEEEE. V lost 4 bases and J 5 bases, leaving 15 bases between the germline ends. The CDR3 region has the DNA TGTGCCAGCAGCCTAAACGGGGGTGTTGAGACCCAGTACTTC. This codes for CASSLNGGVETQYF.

The CDR3 loop reads CASSLQGVATNEKLFF. The CDR3 coding sequence is TGCGCCAGCAGCTTACAGGGAGTAGCTACTAATGAAAAACTGTTTTTT. J is TRBJ1-4 and V is TRBV5-1; D is possibly TRBD1 (6 bases). There are 16 residues in the CDR3. The ends were cut back, 2 bases at V and 2 bases at J, with 13 bases in the middle. Germline V lookup: CDR1 SGHRS, CDR2 YFSETQ.

This clone is large (0.1 to 1%) by share. V and J are TRBV5-4 and TRBJ1-1, with D possibly matching TRBD1 (6 bases). The CDR3 loop spans 15 amino acids. CDR1 and CDR2 from the germline V gene are SGHNT and YYREEE (reference sequence). Trimming took 4 bases from V and 1 from J, leaving 14 bases between them. In DNA, the CDR3 is TGTGCCAGCAGCCCGTGGGGGCAGCAGAACACTGAAGCTTTCTTT. Its translation is CASSPWGQQNTEAFF.

The CDR3 spells CASSFPKETQYF. The CDR3 DNA is TGTGCCAGCAGCTTCCCTAAAGAGACCCAGTACTTC. The chain has TRBV5-4 and TRBJ2-5; unclear D gene. Germline CDR1 SGHNT, CDR2 YYREEE (reference sequence). Trimming stripped 2 bases from V and 3 bases from J, with 5 bases between. CDR3 length: 12 residues.

This clone turned up a few times. The rearrangement links TRBV25-1 to TRBJ2-7; 7 positions match TRBD1. Germline V gene sequence: CDR1 MGHDK, CDR2 SYGVNS. V shed 6 bases and J 3 bases; nucleotides not matched to a gene: 2. This CDR3 spans 12 amino acids. As DNA, the CDR3 is TGTGCCAGCAGGACAGGGAACTACGAGCAGTACTTC. Translating it yields CASRTGNYEQYF.

V and J are TRBV30 and TRBJ1-2; D ambiguous. Germline CDR1 reads GTSNPN; CDR2 reads SVGIG (reference sequence). CDR3 length: 14 residues. V was cut by 7 bases and J by 1 base, with 16 bases left in between. CDR3 amino acids: CAYPSRALNYGYTF. The CDR3 bases are TGTGCCTATCCAAGCCGCGCTCTTAACTATGGCTACACCTTC. Using reference TRBV30 and TRBJ1-2 for the parts outside the CDR3, the full variable domain is SQTIHQWPATLVQPVGSPLSLECTVEGTSNPNLYWYRQAAGRGLQLLFYSVGIGQISSEVPQNLSASRPQDRQFILSSKKLLLSDSGFYLCAYPSRALNYGYTFGSGTRLTVV.

In nucleotides, the CDR3 is TGCGCCAGCAGTGAGTGGCGGCTTAAAAACACCGGGGAGCTGTTTTTT. Protein product: CASSEWRLKNTGELFF. This sequence joins TRBV10-1 and TRBJ2-2; no clear D gene. Trimming took off 1 base at V and 2 bases at J, with 11 bases between the two ends. The CDR3 has 16 amino acids. Germline V gene data show CDR1 as WNHNN and CDR2 as SYGVQD (reference sequence).

This chain uses TRBV6-5 with TRBJ1-6, with D possibly matching TRBD1 (5 bases). The V gene lost 4 bases and the J gene lost 1 base, with 11 bases spanning the gap. The length of the CDR3 is 16 residues. Germline values: CDR1 MNHEY, CDR2 SVGAGI. The CDR3, as DNA: TGTGCCAGCAGTTCCCAGGGTGGATCCTATAATTCACCCCTCCACTTT. Translated: CASSSQGGSYNSPLHF.

The rearrangement uses TRBV6-5 and TRBJ1-1; D is unresolved. The CDR3 spans 14 residues. The germline CDR1 and CDR2 sequences are MNHEY and SVGAGI. V was shortened by 3 bases and J by 1 base, with 9 bases between the two germline ends. This CDR3 is CASSYLGENTEAFF. In DNA, the CDR3 is TGTGCCAGCAGTTATTTGGGAGAGAACACTGAAGCTTTCTTT.